What follows are 5 T cell receptor beta chains derived from one specimen sequenced in a study of cytomegalovirus exposure and HLA in healthy donors. The study ran its PCR with 60 Vbeta and 13 Jbeta primers. Data came from immunoSEQ multiplex PCR; TCRdb stores just in-frame clones and leaves some out. Here the sample spans 150,000 to 200,000 clones, 80% to 90% being singletons. Material: PBMCs. These receptors were obtained from a man over 45 in good health and CMV-seropositive.

V and J are TRBV16 and TRBJ1-2; tentatively, D is TRBD1 (6 bases). There are 13 residues in the CDR3. Germline V gene data show CDR1 as KGHSY and CDR2 as FQNENV. The V and J ends lost 4 bases and 4 bases respectively, with 10 bases between them. The DNA for the CDR3 is TGTGCCAGCAGCCCAGACAGGTCCTATGGCTACACCTTC. Encoded protein: CASSPDRSYGYTF.

The chain joins TRBV4-1 to TRBJ1-1, with D tentatively TRBD1 (6 bases). Looked up from germline, CDR1 is MGHRA and CDR2 is YSYEKL. Trimming took 0 bases from V and 6 from J, leaving 17 bases between them. This CDR3 is 16 amino acids long. CDR3: CASSQEAHQGLPEAFF. The CDR3 DNA is TGCGCCAGCAGCCAAGAGGCCCACCAGGGGTTACCTGAAGCTTTCTTT.

This clone was observed a single time. The chain is built from TRBV7-9 and TRBJ1-1; a weak D match, TRBD1 (5 bases). Germline V gene data show CDR1 as SEHNR and CDR2 as FQNEAQ (reference sequence). The CDR3 loop spans 13 amino acids. V was cut by 6 bases and J by 6 bases, with 14 bases left in between. The CDR3 nucleotides are TGTGCCAGCAGTATGGGGCTCACCCCTGAAGCTTTCTTT. Its translation: CASSMGLTPEAFF.

The J gene is TRBJ2-2, the V gene TRBV4-1; maybe TRBD2 (6 bases). CDR1 and CDR2 from the germline V gene are MGHRA and YSYEKL. This CDR3 is 15 amino acids long. V dropped 3 bases and J dropped 5 bases, with 13 bases sitting between them. The CDR3 loop reads CASSQLAGTTGELFF. The CDR3 DNA follows: TGCGCCAGCAGCCAGCTTGCGGGGACTACCGGGGAGCTGTTTTTT.

This chain connects TRBV27 to TRBJ1-3; 7 bases agree with TRBD1. The junction had 3 bases not matched to a gene; V was cut back by 5 bases and J by 2 bases. Germline assignment: CDR1 MNHEY and CDR2 SMNVEV (reference sequence). The CDR3 sequence is 14 residues long. CDR3 protein: CASSSQGAGNTIYF. The CDR3 DNA reads as TGTGCCAGCAGTAGTCAGGGGGCTGGAAACACCATATATTTT.